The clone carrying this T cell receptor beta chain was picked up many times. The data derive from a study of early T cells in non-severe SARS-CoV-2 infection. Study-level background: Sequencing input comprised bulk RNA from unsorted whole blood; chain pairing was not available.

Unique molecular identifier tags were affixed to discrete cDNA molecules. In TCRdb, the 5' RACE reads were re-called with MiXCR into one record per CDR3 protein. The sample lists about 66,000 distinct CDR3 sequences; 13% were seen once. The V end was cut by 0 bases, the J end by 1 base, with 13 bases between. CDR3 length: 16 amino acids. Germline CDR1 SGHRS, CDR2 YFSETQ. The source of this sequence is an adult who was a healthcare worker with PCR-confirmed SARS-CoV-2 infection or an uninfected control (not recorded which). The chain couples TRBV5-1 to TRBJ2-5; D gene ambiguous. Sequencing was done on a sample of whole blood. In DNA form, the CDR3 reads TGCGCCAGCAGCTTGGGGGGTAGTGTAAGCCAAGAGACCCAGTACTTC. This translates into CASSLGGSVSQETQYF.